A selection of T cell receptor beta chains follows, all from one sample in a study of T cells in Graves' hyperthyroidism and ophthalmopathy. TCRdb reanalysed the multiplex PCR reads using MiXCR and keeps one entry per CDR3 protein. The sample comprises 350,000 to 400,000 distinct CDR3 sequences, about a fifth of which are singletons, and 3.5% to 4% rests with the top ten. The sample taken for sequencing was blood. These receptors all stem from a woman younger than 35 with Graves' hyperthyroidism. Both conserved end residues are part of each CDR3. Fields, in order: D gene, CDR3 length, J gene, V gene, clone size, CDR3 DNA, CDR3 protein. D genes are given only for firm matches. A clone size is listed for some rows: how often the clone was seen (once, few, many), or a class if it is expanded.

>-|14|TRBJ2-2|TRBV9|-
TGTGCCAGCAGCGTAGACAACCGGGCCGGGGAGCTGTTTTTT
CASSVDNRAGELFF
>-|13|TRBJ2-5|TRBV20-1|many
TGCAGTGCCATAAAGAGGATTAAAGAGACCCAGTACTTC
CSAIKRIKETQYF
>-|16|TRBJ1-2|TRBV10-3|many
TGTGCCATCAGGGACCTGGGTGTGTGGGAAAACTATGGCTACACCTTC
CAIRDLGVWENYGYTF
>-|13|TRBJ1-3|TRBV5-5|many
TGTGCCAGTAGAAGGGGCTCTGGAAACACCATATATTTT
CASRRGSGNTIYF
>-|14|TRBJ2-7|TRBV7-2|many
TGTGCCAGCAGCTTTCCGGACAGCCTCTACGAGCAGTACTTC
CASSFPDSLYEQYF
>-|13|TRBJ2-5|TRBV7-2|many
TGTGCCAGCAGCTCCTGGAGCCAAGAGACCCAGTACTTC
CASSSWSQETQYF
>-|15|TRBJ1-5|TRBV20-1|many
TGCAGTTCGGGCGGGCAGGGTAGCCTCAATCAGCCCCAGCATTTT
CSSGGQGSLNQPQHF
>-|16|TRBJ1-3|TRBV12-3/TRBV12-4|many
TGTGCCAGCAGTGTGTGGAGCCGGAGCTCTGGAAACACCATATATTTT
CASSVWSRSSGNTIYF
>TRBD2|15|TRBJ2-3|TRBV6-2/TRBV6-3|many
TGTGCCAGCAGTCTAGCGGGGGGGCCGACAGATACGCAGTATTTT
CASSLAGGPTDTQYF
>-|15|TRBJ1-6|TRBV6-1|many
TGTGCCAGCAGTGAGCAGACGGGCGCAAATTCACCCCTCCACTTT
CASSEQTGANSPLHF
>-|13|TRBJ1-5|TRBV11-2|many
TGTGCCAGCAGCTTTCTCGGGCGTCAGCCCCAGCATTTT
CASSFLGRQPQHF
>TRBD1|15|TRBJ2-3|TRBV6-6|many
TGTGCCAGCAGTCTAAGGGGACAGCGCACAGATACGCAGTATTTT
CASSLRGQRTDTQYF
>-|17|TRBJ2-5|TRBV12-3/TRBV12-4|many
TGTGCCAGCAGTTTGCCACGGGGGGCCACGGCGGGAGAGACCCAGTACTTC
CASSLPRGATAGETQYF
>-|15|TRBJ1-2|TRBV30|many
TGTGCCTGGAGACCGAGGGACCGTATAACCTATGGCTACACCTTC
CAWRPRDRITYGYTF
>-|13|TRBJ2-5|TRBV6-5|many
TGTGCTAGCAGCTATGGACGGGAAGAGACCCAGTACTTC
CASSYGREETQYF
>-|12|TRBJ2-6|TRBV12-5|-
TGTGCTAGTGGGGAGAGTCTTCACGTCCTGACTTTC
CASGESLHVLTF
>-|13|TRBJ1-2|TRBV12-3/TRBV12-4|many
TGTGCCAGCACCTTGGCCGGGCACTATGGCTACACCTTC
CASTLAGHYGYTF
>TRBD1|15|TRBJ2-7|TRBV20-1|many
TGCAGTGCTAGGAGGTGGGACAGGGCGTCCTACGAGCAGTACTTC
CSARRWDRASYEQYF
>-|12|TRBJ2-7|TRBV11-1|many
TGTGCCAGCAGCACAGCTTCCCACGAGCAGTACTTC
CASSTASHEQYF
>-|16|TRBJ2-2|TRBV7-3|-
TGTGCCAGCAGCTTAGCCCCTGGACTTAACACCGGGGAGCTGTTTTTT
CASSLAPGLNTGELFF
>TRBD1|15|TRBJ1-1|TRBV12-3/TRBV12-4|many
TGTGCCAGCAGTCAACCGGGACAGGGATTCCCTGAAGCTTTCTTT
CASSQPGQGFPEAFF
>TRBD1|16|TRBJ1-5|TRBV4-1|many
TGCGCCAGCAGCCAAGTCTGGACAGGGAAAGATTGGCCCCAGCATTTT
CASSQVWTGKDWPQHF
>-|13|TRBJ2-7|TRBV4-1|many
TGCGCCAGCTCAGGGCTCTTCTCCTACGAGCAGTACTTC
CASSGLFSYEQYF
>TRBD2|16|TRBJ2-5|TRBV9|many
TGTGCCAGCAGCTCAGACGGGGGGGCCCCGCAAGAGACCCAGTACTTC
CASSSDGGAPQETQYF
>-|14|TRBJ1-5|TRBV19|many
TGTGCCAGTAGTAGGTCGGGGGCGGGTCAGCCCCAGCATTTT
CASSRSGAGQPQHF
>TRBD2|13|TRBJ2-7|TRBV5-8|many
TGTGCCAGCGCCGAGCGGGGTTCCTACGAGCAGTACTTC
CASAERGSYEQYF
>-|14|TRBJ1-6|TRBV7-9|few
TGTGCCAGCAGCTTAGCCGCCCGGGGATCACCCCTCCACTTT
CASSLAARGSPLHF
>-|12|TRBJ1-1|TRBV20-1|once
TGCAGTGCGGGTGGGGGGAACACTGAAGCTTTCTTT
CSAGGGNTEAFF
>-|18|TRBJ2-2|TRBV19|many
TGTGCCAAAGAGGGTGAGATCTCCGGACAACCGTACACCGGGGAGCTGTTTTTT
CAKEGEISGQPYTGELFF
>-|13|TRBJ1-1|TRBV29-1|few
TGCAGCGTTGTGGGCAGGGTGAACACTGAAGCTTTCTTT
CSVVGRVNTEAFF
>-|13|TRBJ1-1|TRBV7-3|many
TGTGCCAGCAGCTTACGGGGATTCGATGAAGCTTTCTTT
CASSLRGFDEAFF
>-|14|TRBJ2-7|TRBV6-5|-
TGTGCCAGCAGTTACGGAGACAGTTCCTACGAGCAGTACTTC
CASSYGDSSYEQYF
>-|14|TRBJ1-2|TRBV20-1|many
TGCAGTGCTAGAGGAGGGGGTTCCGACTATGGCTACACCTTC
CSARGGGSDYGYTF
>TRBD1|17|TRBJ1-2|TRBV6-4|many
TGTGCCAGCAGACGGGGTGCCAGGGGGCTACGTAACTATGGCTACACCTTC
CASRRGARGLRNYGYTF
>-|15|TRBJ1-5|TRBV6-1|many
TGTGCCAGCAGTGAGCTTATGAGTGGGGGGCCCCGCGACCATTTT
CASSELMSGGPRDHF
>TRBD1|15|TRBJ2-7|TRBV20-1|many
TGCAGTGCTAGACCGATTACAGGGGGCATCTACGAGCAGTACTTC
CSARPITGGIYEQYF
>-|15|TRBJ1-1|TRBV9|few
TGTGCCAGCAGCGTAACGGGGGCACGGAACACTGAAGCTTTCTTT
CASSVTGARNTEAFF
>-|16|TRBJ2-2|TRBV11-1|few
TGTGCCAGCAGCCAGATCTGGATGGCGAACACCGGGGAGCTGTTTTTT
CASSQIWMANTGELFF
>TRBD1|16|TRBJ2-2|TRBV30|few
TGTGCCTGGAGTGTACAAGGGGGCGCAGTGACCGGGGAGCTGTTTTTT
CAWSVQGGAVTGELFF
>-|16|TRBJ1-5|TRBV6-1|many
TGTGCCAGCAGTGAGGCACAGATCCGCGGCAATCAGCCCCAGCATTTT
CASSEAQIRGNQPQHF
>-|13|TRBJ1-2|TRBV7-9|many
TGTGCCAGCAGCATGGGGGTTCGGAATGGCTACACCTTC
CASSMGVRNGYTF
>-|16|TRBJ1-1|TRBV3-1|few
TGTGCCAGCAGCCAAACTTCCCCGGGGGGGAGCACTGAAGCTTTCTTT
CASSQTSPGGSTEAFF
>TRBD1|13|TRBJ1-1|TRBV29-1|many
TGCAGCGTTAGGGGACAGATGAACACTGAAGCTTTCTTT
CSVRGQMNTEAFF
>TRBD1|14|TRBJ2-7|TRBV6-2/TRBV6-3|many
TGTGCCAGCAGTTACTTGGACAGGGGGCTTGAGCAGTACTTC
CASSYLDRGLEQYF
>-|15|TRBJ1-2|TRBV14|many
TGTGCCAGCAGCCCCCCGGGGAGGGCGATCCCTGACTACACCTTC
CASSPPGRAIPDYTF
>-|16|TRBJ2-2|TRBV4-1|-
TGCGCCAGCAGCCACCCAGGGGAGGATCGGCCCGGGGAGCTGTTTTTT
CASSHPGEDRPGELFF
>-|14|TRBJ1-2|TRBV5-5|many
TGTGCCAGCAGCTTGACAGGCTTCGAGTATGGCTACACCTTC
CASSLTGFEYGYTF
>TRBD1|17|TRBJ1-1|TRBV5-1|many
TGCGCCAGCATCCCGGGACAGGGGGCCGGCATGAACACTGAAGCTTTCTTT
CASIPGQGAGMNTEAFF
>-|15|TRBJ1-2|TRBV4-1|many
TGCGCCAGCAGCCAAGGGATGATCATAGAACGTGGCTACACCTTC
CASSQGMIIERGYTF
>-|14|TRBJ2-2|TRBV20-1|few
TGCAGTGCTAGACCAGGGGTGAACACCGGGGAGCTGTTTTTT
CSARPGVNTGELFF
>-|13|TRBJ2-5|TRBV28|many
TGTGCCAGCAGTTTAACGCAGTTAGAGACCCAGTACTTC
CASSLTQLETQYF
>-|13|TRBJ2-5|TRBV5-1|-
TGCGCCAGCAGCTTCGGACAGTGGGAGACCCAGTACTTC
CASSFGQWETQYF